This entry describes one T cell receptor (beta chain). This CDR3 contains 15 residues. V was trimmed by 5 bases and J by 1 base, leaving 11 bases between them. Germline lookup yields CDR1 LGHDT and CDR2 YNNKEL (reference sequence). TCRdb keeps only in-frame clones here, not all; method: immunoSEQ multiplex PCR. The sample lists under 300,000 clones; 86% were seen once. This entry is derived from a study of blood T cell repertoires in COVID-19. For the study at large: Acute and convalescent COVID-19 samples came from the United States, Italy and Spain. T cells, B-cell-depleted T cells, or PBMCs provided the cDNA or gDNA that served as material.

J is TRBJ2-2 and V is TRBV3-1 (or the pseudogene TRBV3-2), with D unclear. This clonotype originated in a man aged 80 or over with acute or convalescent COVID-19. The sequenced material came from peripheral blood. Here the CDR3 DNA reads TGTGCCAGCAGCAGACTCTTACAGAACACCGGGGAGCTGTTTTTT. Protein sequence: CASSRLLQNTGELFF.